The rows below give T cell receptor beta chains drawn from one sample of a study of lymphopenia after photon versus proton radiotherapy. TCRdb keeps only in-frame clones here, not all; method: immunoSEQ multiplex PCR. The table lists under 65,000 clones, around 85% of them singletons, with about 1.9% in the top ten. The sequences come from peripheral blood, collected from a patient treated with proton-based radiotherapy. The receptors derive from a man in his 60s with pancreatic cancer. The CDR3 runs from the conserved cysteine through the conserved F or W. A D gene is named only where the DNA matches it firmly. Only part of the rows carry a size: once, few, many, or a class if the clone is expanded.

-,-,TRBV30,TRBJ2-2,TGTGCCTCCAACCCCCCGAGGCGGGAAAACACCGGGGAGCTGTTTTTT,CASNPPRRENTGELFF
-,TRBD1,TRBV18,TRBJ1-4,TGTGCCAGCTCACCACCCGGACAGGGGACTGAAAAACTGTTTTTT,CASSPPGQGTEKLFF
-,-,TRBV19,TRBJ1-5,TGTGCCAGTAGTCGAGAGGGGGTAAGCAATCAGCCCCAGCATTTT,CASSREGVSNQPQHF
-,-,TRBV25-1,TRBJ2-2,TGTGCCAGCAGTGAACCACCCCCGAACACCGGGGAGCTGTTTTTT,CASSEPPPNTGELFF
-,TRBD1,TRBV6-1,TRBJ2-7,TGTGCCAGCATACCTGGACAGGGATGGTTCGAGCAGTACTTC,CASIPGQGWFEQYF
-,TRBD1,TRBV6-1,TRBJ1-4,TGTGCCAGCAGTGAAAATGTTTGGACAGGGGGAGCTGCTAATGAAAAACTGTTTTTT,CASSENVWTGGAANEKLFF
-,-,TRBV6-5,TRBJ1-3,TGTGCCAGCAGTTACCAGGGGTCCTCTGGAAACACCATATATTTT,CASSYQGSSGNTIYF
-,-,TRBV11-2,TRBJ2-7,TGTGCCAGCAGCCAGGGACAAACCTACGAGCAGTACTTC,CASSQGQTYEQYF
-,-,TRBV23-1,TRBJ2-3,TGCGCCAGCAGGGACAGACTGAGCACAGATACGCAGTATTTT,CASRDRLSTDTQYF
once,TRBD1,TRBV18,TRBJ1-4,TGTGCCAGCTCACCACGAACAGGGGAAGGGTATGAAAAACTGTTTTTT,CASSPRTGEGYEKLFF
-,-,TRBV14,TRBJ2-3,TGTGCCAGCAGCCACCCCGGGGGAACGGCAGATACGCAGTATTTT,CASSHPGGTADTQYF
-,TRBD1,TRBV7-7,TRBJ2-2,TGTGCTAGCAGCTCGGGGACAGACACCGGGGAGCTGTTTTTT,CASSSGTDTGELFF
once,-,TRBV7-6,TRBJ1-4,TGTGCCAGCAGCGGAGGAACTAATGAAAAACTGTTTTTT,CASSGGTNEKLFF
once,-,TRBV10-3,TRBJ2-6,TGTGCCATCAGTGATGCAAGGCCTGGGGCCAACGTCCTGACTTTC,CAISDARPGANVLTF
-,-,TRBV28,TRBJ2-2,TGTGCCAGCAGAGGGCCGAACACCGGGGAGCTGTTTTTT,CASRGPNTGELFF
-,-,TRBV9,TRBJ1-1,TGTGCCAGCAGCGTCAGCTTCGGGGATGAAGCTTTCTTT,CASSVSFGDEAFF
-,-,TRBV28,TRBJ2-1,TGTGCCAGCAACCCTTTCTCCTACAATGAGCAGTTCTTC,CASNPFSYNEQFF
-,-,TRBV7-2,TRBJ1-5,TGTGCCAGCAGCTTAGTGGAAAATCAGCCCCAGCATTTT,CASSLVENQPQHF
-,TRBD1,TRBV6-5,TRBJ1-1,TGTGCCAGCAGTTCCGGGACAGTCCTCACTGAAGCTTTCTTT,CASSSGTVLTEAFF
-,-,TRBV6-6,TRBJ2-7,TGTGCCAGCAGTTCCCTTGGGGGGGCAACCTACGAGCAGTACTTC,CASSSLGGATYEQYF
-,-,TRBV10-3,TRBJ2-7,TGTGCCATCAGTCCGGGGCTTATCACGACAAGCTCCTACGAGCAGTACTTC,CAISPGLITTSSYEQYF
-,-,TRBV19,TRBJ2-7,TGTGCCAGTACCCTGGTCGGGCAGGGCCCCTACGAGCAGTACTTC,CASTLVGQGPYEQYF